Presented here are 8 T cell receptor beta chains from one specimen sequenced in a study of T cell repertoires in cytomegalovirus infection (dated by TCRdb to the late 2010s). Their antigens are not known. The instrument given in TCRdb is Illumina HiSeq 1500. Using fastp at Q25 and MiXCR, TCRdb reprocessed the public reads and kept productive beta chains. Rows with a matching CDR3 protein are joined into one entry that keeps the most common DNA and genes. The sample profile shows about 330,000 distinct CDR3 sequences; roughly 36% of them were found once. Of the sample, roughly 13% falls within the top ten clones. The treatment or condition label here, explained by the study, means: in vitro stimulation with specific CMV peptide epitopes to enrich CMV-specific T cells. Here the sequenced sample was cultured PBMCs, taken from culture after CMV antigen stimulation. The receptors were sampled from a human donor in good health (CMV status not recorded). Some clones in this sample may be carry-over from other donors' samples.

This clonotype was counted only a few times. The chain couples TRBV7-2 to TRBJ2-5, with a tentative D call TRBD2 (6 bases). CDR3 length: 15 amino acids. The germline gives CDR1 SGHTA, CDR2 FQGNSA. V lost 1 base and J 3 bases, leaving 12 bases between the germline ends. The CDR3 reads CASSLGRGWKETQYF. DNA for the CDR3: TGTGCCAGCAGCTTAGGGAGGGGTTGGAAAGAGACCCAGTACTTC. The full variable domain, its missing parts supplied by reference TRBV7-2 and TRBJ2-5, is GAGVSQSPSNKVTEKGKDVELRCDPISGHTALYWYRQSLGQGLEFLIYFQGNSAPDKSGLPSDRFSAERTGGSVSTLTIQRTQQEDSAVYLCASSLGRGWKETQYFGPGTRLLVL.

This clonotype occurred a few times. The CDR3 spells CASSPGVSSGSSDTQYF. The CDR3 bases are TGTGCCAGCAGCCCTGGGGTTAGTAGCGGGAGTTCAGATACGCAGTATTTT. The chain is built from TRBV11-2 and TRBJ2-3; 9 nucleotides line up with TRBD2. Trimming removed 5 bases from V and 4 bases from J; junction bases left unmatched: 13. In germline, CDR1 is SGHAT, CDR2 FQNNGV. The CDR3 runs 17 residues.

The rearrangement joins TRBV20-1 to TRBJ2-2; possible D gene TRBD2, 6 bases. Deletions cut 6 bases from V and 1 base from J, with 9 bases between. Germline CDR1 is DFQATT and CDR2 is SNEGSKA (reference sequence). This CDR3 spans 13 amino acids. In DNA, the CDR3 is TGCAGTGCCCGTAGCGGGAACACCGGGGAGCTGTTTTTT. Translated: CSARSGNTGELFF.

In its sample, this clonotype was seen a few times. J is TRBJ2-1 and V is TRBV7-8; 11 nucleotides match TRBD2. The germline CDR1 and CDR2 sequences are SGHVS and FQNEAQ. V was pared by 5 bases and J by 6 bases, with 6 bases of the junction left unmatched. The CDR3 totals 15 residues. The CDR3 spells CASSTGLAGGNEQFF. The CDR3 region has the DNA TGTGCCAGCAGCACAGGACTAGCGGGCGGCAATGAGCAGTTCTTC.

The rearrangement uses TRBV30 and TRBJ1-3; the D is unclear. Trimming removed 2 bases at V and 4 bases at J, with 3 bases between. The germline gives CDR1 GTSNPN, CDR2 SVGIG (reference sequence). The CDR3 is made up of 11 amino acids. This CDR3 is CAWSLGNTIYF. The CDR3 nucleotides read TGTGCCTGGAGTCTGGGAAACACCATATATTTT. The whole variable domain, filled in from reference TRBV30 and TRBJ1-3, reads SQTIHQWPATLVQPVGSPLSLECTVEGTSNPNLYWYRQAAGRGLQLLFYSVGIGQISSEVPQNLSASRPQDRQFILSSKKLLLSDSGFYLCAWSLGNTIYFGEGSWLTVV.

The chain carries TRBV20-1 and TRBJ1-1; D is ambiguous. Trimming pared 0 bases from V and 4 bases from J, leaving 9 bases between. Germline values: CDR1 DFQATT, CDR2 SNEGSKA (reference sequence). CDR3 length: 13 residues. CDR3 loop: CSAREGLGTEAFF. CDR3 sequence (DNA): TGCAGTGCTAGAGAGGGCCTGGGCACTGAAGCTTTCTTT.

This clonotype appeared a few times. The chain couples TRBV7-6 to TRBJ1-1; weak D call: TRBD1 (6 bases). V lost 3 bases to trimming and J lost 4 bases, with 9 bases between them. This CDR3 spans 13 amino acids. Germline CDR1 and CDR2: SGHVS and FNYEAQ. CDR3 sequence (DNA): TGTGCCAGCAGCTTGCAGGGGACCACTGAAGCTTTCTTT. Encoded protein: CASSLQGTTEAFF. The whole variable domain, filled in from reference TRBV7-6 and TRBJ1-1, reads GAGVSQSPRYKVTKRGQDVALRCDPISGHVSLYWYRQALGQGPEFLTYFNYEAQQDKSGLPNDRFSAERPEGSISTLTIQRTEQRDSAMYRCASSLQGTTEAFFGQGTRLTVV.

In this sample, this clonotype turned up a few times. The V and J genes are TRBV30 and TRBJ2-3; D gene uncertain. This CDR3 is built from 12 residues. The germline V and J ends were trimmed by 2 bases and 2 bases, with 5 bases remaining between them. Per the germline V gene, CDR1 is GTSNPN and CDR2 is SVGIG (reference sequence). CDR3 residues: CAWSPSTDTQYF. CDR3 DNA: TGTGCCTGGAGTCCGTCCACAGATACGCAGTATTTT.